The clone carrying this T cell receptor beta chain was seen a few times. Every TCR cDNA molecule carried a tag that served as a unique molecular identifier. Via MiXCR, TCRdb re-called the 5' RACE reads, giving one row per CDR3 protein. The data hold a few thousand distinct CDR3 sequences, with 7.9% observed a single time. The CDR3 sequence is 14 residues long. J gave up 5 bases and V 2 bases, and 4 bases lay outside the gene matches. CDR1 is SGDLS and CDR2 is YYNGEE in the germline V gene. This entry is derived from a study of spatial heterogeneity in lung cancer. Specified time point: sample taken at primary tumor resection. Sequencing covered unsorted whole RNA taken from tumor, nontumor lung or frozen PBMC.

This chain links TRBV9 with TRBJ1-1; 9 bases fit TRBD1. Sequencing used normal lung tissue next to the tumor, obtained at surgery. The source is a male donor with early-stage non-small cell lung cancer. The CDR3 sequence: CASSVGTGSTEAFF. DNA of the CDR3: TGTGCCAGCAGCGTCGGGACAGGGTCGACTGAAGCTTTCTTT.